Below, 21 T cell receptor beta chains from the same sample are listed, as sequenced in a study of shared clonotypes between healthy human individuals. Profiling relied on immunoSEQ multiplex PCR, and the TCRdb table lists in-frame clones only, not all of them. The sample carries about 490,000 clones, roughly four fifths recorded once. The specimen was PBMCs. These receptors originate from a woman in her thirties or forties in good health. Some clones in this sample may be carry-over from other donors' samples.

The V call is TRBV5-1, the J call TRBJ2-3; 10 bases are a match to TRBD2. Germline V CDR1 and CDR2: SGHRS, YFSETQ. V lost 0 bases to trimming and J lost 6 bases; unmatched junction nucleotides: 1. The CDR3 runs to 14 residues. The CDR3 sequence is CASSLDSGGDTQYF. The CDR3 nucleotides read TGCGCCAGCAGCTTGGATAGCGGGGGGGATACGCAGTATTTT.

Remarks on this clone: A far larger clone is just one base off, so this is likely a read error. This rearrangement joins TRBV9 to TRBJ2-7, with no clear D. V was pared by 5 bases and J by 9 bases, with 9 bases between. Per the germline V gene, CDR1 is SGDLS and CDR2 is YYNGEE. The CDR3 covers 10 residues. In DNA form, the CDR3 reads TGTGCCAGCAGTGAGGCGAGGCAGTACTTC. This sequence encodes CASSEARQYF.

This sequence joins TRBV7-2 and TRBJ2-7; TRBD2 aligns across 14 bases. Germline V gene data show CDR1 as SGHTA and CDR2 as FQGNSA. The CDR3 is made up of 17 amino acids. V gave up 5 bases and J gave up 3 bases; unmatched junction bases: 9. CDR3 DNA: TGTGCCAGCAGCCCGCGAGGGACTAGCGGGAGTCTCTACGAGCAGTACTTC. The encoded protein is CASSPRGTSGSLYEQYF. Full variable domain (outside the CDR3, taken from reference TRBV7-2 and TRBJ2-7): GAGVSQSPSNKVTEKGKDVELRCDPISGHTALYWYRQSLGQGLEFLIYFQGNSAPDKSGLPSDRFSAERTGGSVSTLTIQRTQQEDSAVYLCASSPRGTSGSLYEQYFGPGTRLTVT.

This clone was detected only a few times. This chain joins TRBV28 and TRBJ1-2; weak D call: TRBD1 (6 bases). From germline, CDR1 is MDHEN and CDR2 SYDVKM. This CDR3 comprises 13 residues. Trimming stripped 10 bases from V and 0 bases from J, with 12 bases between. The CDR3 loop reads CATGQLTNYGYTF. In DNA form, the CDR3 reads TGTGCCACCGGACAGCTAACTAACTATGGCTACACCTTC.

The J gene is TRBJ1-4, the V gene TRBV19; TRBD1 might be the D (6 bases). V gave up 6 bases and J gave up 6 bases, with 11 bases separating them. Germline CDR1 and CDR2: LNHDA and SQIVND (reference sequence). This CDR3 contains 13 residues. CDR3 nucleotides: TGTGCCAGTAGCAGACAGGTGGATGAAAAACTGTTTTTT. This encodes CASSRQVDEKLFF.

Concerning this clone itself: A much larger clone differs from this one at a single base, so this may be a read error. V and J are TRBV7-2 and TRBJ2-3; TRBD2 agrees at 8 bases. The CDR3 runs 16 residues. V was clipped by 5 bases and J by 5 bases; unmatched bases: 12. Germline CDR1 and CDR2: SGHTA and FQGNSA. The CDR3 DNA reads TGTGCCAGCAGCCGTCGAGCGGGGGTGGGAGGAGATACGCAGTATTTT. Amino acid sequence: CASSRRAGVGGDTQYF.

To note about this clone: Germline and junction disagree at one end, which may indicate a read error. This chain connects TRBV5-1 to TRBJ2-5; D is uncertain. The CDR3 length is 13 residues. Germline CDR1 and CDR2: SGHRS and YFSETQ. In DNA form, the CDR3 reads TGCGCCAGCAGCTTCGGTGTTCAAGAGACCCGGTACTTC. Its protein product is CASSFGVQETRYF. Complete variable domain (other parts from reference TRBV5-1 and TRBJ2-5): KAGVTQTPRYLIKTRGQQVTLSCSPISGHRSVSWYQQTPGQGLQFLFEYFSETQRNKGNFPGRFSGRQFSNSRSEMNVSTLELGDSALYLCASSFGVQETRYFGPGTRLLVL.

This clone was counted only a few times. A read error is the likely source, as a far larger clone sits one nucleotide away. This sample also contains other DNA sequences that code for the same CDR3. The chain has TRBV2 and TRBJ1-1, with a weak D call TRBD1 (6 bases). V lost 5 bases, J lost 8 bases, and 18 bases lay in between. CDR3 size: 14 residues. Germline V CDR1 and CDR2: SNHLY, FYNNEI. The chain's CDR3 is CASSKETGSREAFF. Here the CDR3 DNA reads TGTGCCAGCAGTAAGGAAACAGGGAGTAGGGAAGCTTTCTTT.

Remarks on this clone: A much larger clone sits a single nucleotide away, making a read error possible. The sample holds other DNA sequences that translate to the same CDR3. The chain has TRBV30 and TRBJ2-1, with 9 bases fitting TRBD2. The CDR3 is made up of 15 amino acids. With 1 base clipped from V and 8 bases from J, the junction kept 9 bases outside the gene matches. In germline, CDR1 is GTSNPN, CDR2 SVGIG (reference sequence). Here the CDR3 reads CAWSEGLAGRDEQFF. CDR3 DNA sequence: TGTGCCTGGAGTGAGGGGCTAGCGGGAAGGGATGAGCAGTTCTTC. The variable domain in full, completed from reference TRBV30 and TRBJ2-1, reads SQTIHQWPATLVQPVGSPLSLECTVEGTSNPNLYWYRQAAGRGLQLLFYSVGIGQISSEVPQNLSASRPQDRQFILSSKKLLLSDSGFYLCAWSEGLAGRDEQFFGPGTRLTVL.

This chain links TRBV18 with TRBJ2-7; D gene ambiguous. From germline, CDR1 is KGHSH and CDR2 LQKENI. The CDR3 is made up of 17 amino acids. Trimming pared 1 base from V and 6 bases from J, leaving 22 bases between. The CDR3 coding sequence is TGTGCCAGCTCACCACGCAGAGGCTCCCAACTTTCCCGCGAGCAGTACTTC. It translates to CASSPRRGSQLSREQYF.

This clone has at least ten counts. The same CDR3 can be traced to other DNA sequences in this sample. The chain couples TRBV30 to TRBJ1-1, with a possible D match to TRBD1 (6 bases). The germline V and J ends were trimmed by 3 bases and 6 bases, with 11 bases remaining between them. CDR1 GTSNPN and CDR2 SVGIG come from the germline V gene (reference sequence). The CDR3 length is 12 residues. CDR3 residues: CAWRGAAAEAFF. CDR3 DNA sequence: TGTGCCTGGAGGGGGGCGGCAGCTGAAGCTTTCTTT.

The rearrangement joins TRBV2 to TRBJ2-1; the D gene is possibly TRBD1 (6 bases). The CDR3 has 14 amino acids. V was cut by 1 base and J by 6 bases, with 10 bases left in between. The germline CDR1 and CDR2 sequences are SNHLY and FYNNEI. The CDR3 loop reads CASSEGTAVNEQFF. The CDR3 nucleotides read TGTGCCAGCAGTGAAGGGACAGCCGTCAATGAGCAGTTCTTC.

The chain combines TRBV7-9 with TRBJ2-1; tentatively, D is TRBD2 (5 bases). This CDR3 has 10 amino acids. The germline gives CDR1 SEHNR, CDR2 FQNEAQ (reference sequence). Trimming cost V 5 bases and J 9 bases, with 5 bases left between them. CDR3 region: CASSRGEQFF. The CDR3 coding sequence is TGTGCCAGCAGCCGGGGTGAGCAGTTCTTC.

The V gene is TRBV5-6, the J gene TRBJ2-7; 12 nucleotides line up with TRBD2. The CDR3 length is 16 residues. Germline trimming cut 4 bases from V and 2 bases from J; bases unmatched to any gene: 7. Germline lookup yields CDR1 SGHDT and CDR2 YYEEEE. The CDR3 sequence is CASSLYLAGGPYEQYF. The CDR3 coding sequence is TGTGCCAGCAGCCTGTATCTAGCGGGAGGGCCCTACGAGCAGTACTTC.

This clone was picked up one time. A far larger clone lies a single base away; this is likely a read error. The CDR3: CRVSSGRAEAFF. The CDR3 nucleotides read TGCAGAGTGAGTTCAGGGAGAGCTGAAGCTTTCTTT. This chain joins TRBV29-1 and TRBJ1-1, with a possible D match to TRBD1 (5 bases). CDR3 length: 12 residues. Germline V CDR1 and CDR2: SQVTM, ANQGSEA.

The V call is TRBV28, the J call TRBJ2-5; the D gene is possibly TRBD2 (5 bases). This CDR3 has 14 amino acids. V lost 3 bases, J lost 0 bases, and 8 bases lay in between. In germline, CDR1 is MDHEN, CDR2 SYDVKM. DNA for the CDR3: TGTGCCAGCAGTTTTACTAGGTACCAAGAGACCCAGTACTTC. Its protein product is CASSFTRYQETQYF.

The CDR3 protein is CASSSQREEVEQFF. The CDR3 DNA follows: TGTGCCAGCAGCTCACAGCGGGAGGAGGTTGAGCAGTTCTTC. The chain employs TRBV7-2 and TRBJ2-1; TRBD2 matches 9 bases. The germline V gene encodes CDR1 SGHTA and CDR2 FQGNSA. The CDR3 covers 14 residues. The junction had 7 bases not matched to a gene; V was cut back by 4 bases and J by 9 bases. The full variable domain, rest sourced from reference TRBV7-2 and TRBJ2-1, is GAGVSQSPSNKVTEKGKDVELRCDPISGHTALYWYRQSLGQGLEFLIYFQGNSAPDKSGLPSDRFSAERTGGSVSTLTIQRTQQEDSAVYLCASSSQREEVEQFFGPGTRLTVL.

The chain recombines TRBV6-5 with TRBJ1-5; TRBD1 agrees at 7 bases. Germline CDR1 is MNHEY and CDR2 is SVGAGI. The V gene end was trimmed by 5 bases and the J gene end by 1 base; junction bases not matched to a gene: 5. The CDR3 sequence is 15 residues long. The CDR3 DNA follows: TGTGCCAGCAGTCCCGGGACAGTCAGCAATCAGCCCCAGCATTTT. It codes for CASSPGTVSNQPQHF.

V gene TRBV2 combines with J gene TRBJ1-3; no clear D. This CDR3 region has 14 residues. From germline, CDR1 is SNHLY and CDR2 FYNNEI. V gave up 10 bases and J gave up 0 bases, with 13 bases separating them. CDR3 in DNA: TGTGCCACCGTGGACCCAAACTCTGGAAACACCATATATTTT. Amino acid sequence: CATVDPNSGNTIYF.

This clone occurred a few times. V usage is TRBV7-9 and J usage is TRBJ2-1; 8 bases are a match to TRBD1. The CDR3 has 15 residues. The V and J ends lost 2 bases and 4 bases, in that order; junction bases with no gene match: 4. CDR1 and CDR2 (germline): SEHNR, FQNEAQ (reference sequence). The CDR3 DNA follows: TGTGCCAGCAGCTTAACCGGACAGGGATACAATGAGCAGTTCTTC. Its translation is CASSLTGQGYNEQFF. Full variable domain (outside the CDR3, taken from reference TRBV7-9 and TRBJ2-1): DTGVSQNPRHKITKRGQNVTFRCDPISEHNRLYWYRQTLGQGPEFLTYFQNEAQLEKSRLLSDRFSAERPKGSFSTLEIQRTEQGDSAMYLCASSLTGQGYNEQFFGPGTRLTVL.

This clone showed up many times. The chain couples TRBV4-3 to TRBJ1-1, with unresolved D. This CDR3 contains 14 residues. Looked up from germline, CDR1 is LGHNA and CDR2 is YSLEER. The V gene lost 0 bases and the J gene lost 5 bases, with 10 bases spanning the gap. The CDR3 DNA reads as TGCGCCAGCAGCCAAGACTGGGTTCGTACTGAAGCTTTCTTT. Amino acid sequence: CASSQDWVRTEAFF.